The T cell receptor (beta chain) under discussion was sequenced for a study of blood T cell repertoires in COVID-19. Across the study: PBMCs, B-cell-depleted T cells, or T cells provided the cDNA or gDNA that made up the material.

Germline loops: CDR1 SGHAT, CDR2 FQNNGV. The CDR3 extends over 15 amino acids. Unmatched junction bases numbered 4, after V lost 5 bases and J lost 3 bases. Only in-frame clones appear in the TCRdb table, and some are missing; sequencing was by immunoSEQ multiplex PCR. The sample yields around 190,000 clones, around 80% seen once. The sequencing sample was made of PBMCs or T cells enriched from blood (not recorded which). The chain is built from TRBV11-2 and TRBJ2-2; 9 bases line up with TRBD1. The clonotype originates from a woman aged 45-65 years with acute COVID-19. The DNA for the CDR3 is TGTGCCAGCAGCGCGGGACAGGGTTACACCGGGGAGCTGTTTTTT. Amino acid sequence: CASSAGQGYTGELFF.